The 29 T cell receptor beta chains below were found in one sample sequenced in a study of CD8 T cell repertoires and HIV-1 epitope variants. Produced via immunoSEQ multiplex PCR; TCRdb's table is partial and in-frame only. The sample has approximately 3,100 clones, 69% seen once. Antigens of these TCRs are unknown. The sequencing sample was made of cultured CD8+ T cells derived from PBMCs. Source of these receptors: a male donor with HIV.

By share, this clone ranks as medium-sized. The chain links TRBV28 to TRBJ2-7; tentatively, D is TRBD1 (5 bases). The V end was cut by 6 bases, the J end by 2 bases, with 17 bases between. Looked up from germline, CDR1 is MDHEN and CDR2 is SYDVKM. This CDR3 region has 15 residues. CDR3 coding DNA: TGTGCCAGCAGCGAATCAATAGGACAAGCCTACGAGCAGTACTTC. Its translation: CASSESIGQAYEQYF.

V is TRBV4-2 and J is TRBJ2-3, with 11 bases that match TRBD2. Germline V gives CDR1 LGHNA, CDR2 YNFKEQ. The CDR3 covers 15 residues. Trimming at V came to 0 bases and at J to 6 bases, leaving 2 bases not matched to a gene. DNA of the CDR3: TGTGCCAGCAGCCAAGAGGCTAGCGGGGGGGATACGCAGTATTTT. As protein: CASSQEASGGDTQYF.

This clone was seen only a few times. This chain uses TRBV7-9 with TRBJ2-2; 9 nucleotides line up with TRBD1. Germline lookup yields CDR1 SEHNR and CDR2 FQNEAQ (reference sequence). J was trimmed by 4 bases and V by 0 bases; bases with no gene match: 3. CDR3 length: 16 residues. The CDR3 loop reads CASSLAQGAGTGELFF. The CDR3 DNA reads TGTGCCAGCAGCTTAGCACAGGGGGCAGGCACCGGGGAGCTGTTTTTT.

This clone was seen a handful of times. The gene calls are TRBV30 and TRBJ1-5; possible D gene TRBD1, 5 bases. CDR3 length equals 13 residues. The germline gives CDR1 GTSNPN, CDR2 SVGIG (reference sequence). V shed 2 bases and J shed 5 bases, with 10 bases lying between them. The chain's CDR3 is CAWSPRGDQPQHF. CDR3 bases: TGTGCCTGGAGTCCCCGGGGGGATCAGCCCCAGCATTTT.

This chain joins TRBV6-5 and TRBJ2-7; 10 bases are a match to TRBD2. The CDR3 length is 14 residues. Germline values: CDR1 MNHEY, CDR2 SVGAGI. The ends lost 6 bases at V and 2 bases at J; junction bases unmatched: 4. CDR3 protein: CASRDGTSAYEQYF. For the CDR3, the DNA is TGTGCCAGCAGGGATGGGACTAGCGCCTACGAGCAGTACTTC.

CDR3 DNA: TGTGCCAGTAGTCCGAGAAACAACAATGAGCAGTTCTTC. As protein: CASSPRNNNEQFF. The V gene is TRBV19, the J gene TRBJ2-1; D not certain. The CDR3 runs 13 residues. The germline V and J ends were trimmed by 5 bases and 5 bases, with 10 bases remaining between them. Germline V gene lookup returns CDR1 LNHDA and CDR2 SQIVND (reference sequence).

CDR3 protein: CAWGLTVNTEAFF. In DNA, the CDR3 is TGTGCCTGGGGTTTGACAGTGAACACTGAAGCTTTCTTT. The V and J genes are TRBV30 and TRBJ1-1, with a possible D match to TRBD1 (5 bases). CDR3 size: 13 residues. Germline-derived CDR1 and CDR2 are GTSNPN and SVGIG (reference sequence). The V gene lost 5 bases and the J gene lost 0 bases, with 10 bases spanning the gap. Full variable domain (outside the CDR3, taken from reference TRBV30 and TRBJ1-1): SQTIHQWPATLVQPVGSPLSLECTVEGTSNPNLYWYRQAAGRGLQLLFYSVGIGQISSEVPQNLSASRPQDRQFILSSKKLLLSDSGFYLCAWGLTVNTEAFFGQGTRLTVV.

This clone has just a few counts. This chain uses TRBV19 with TRBJ2-2; 8 bases agree with TRBD1. From germline, CDR1 is LNHDA and CDR2 SQIVND (reference sequence). The V and J ends lost 6 bases and 7 bases, in that order; junction bases with no gene match: 10. This CDR3 is built from 15 residues. The CDR3, as DNA: TGTGCCAGTAGAACAGAGCAGGGGGCCGGCGGGGAGCTGTTTTTT. Encoded protein: CASRTEQGAGGELFF.

This sequence joins TRBV7-9 and TRBJ1-4; D gene ambiguous. V was clipped by 1 base and J by 7 bases, with 7 bases between them. The length of the CDR3 is 13 residues. Germline CDR1 reads SEHNR; CDR2 reads FQNEAQ (reference sequence). CDR3 sequence reads: CASSLVGTEKLFF. In nucleotides, the CDR3 is TGTGCCAGCAGCTTAGTGGGAACTGAAAAACTGTTTTTT.

This clone appeared a few times. The chain combines TRBV7-9 with TRBJ1-2, with a weak D call TRBD1 (5 bases). Trimming stripped 5 bases from V and 2 bases from J, with 18 bases between. Germline V gene data show CDR1 as SEHNR and CDR2 as FQNEAQ (reference sequence). This CDR3 has 16 residues. In nucleotides, the CDR3 is TGTGCCAGCAGCCAGGCGGGGTCGGAGGGGAACTATGGCTACACCTTC. This codes for CASSQAGSEGNYGYTF.

The CDR3 DNA reads TGTGCCAGCAATTCGGACGCCTGGCCCTATAGCAATCAGCCCCAGCATTTT. It is translated as CASNSDAWPYSNQPQHF. The V gene is TRBV28, the J gene TRBJ1-5; no firm D call. In germline, CDR1 is MDHEN, CDR2 SYDVKM. The CDR3 runs 17 residues. Between the trimmed V and J ends, which lost 7 bases and 0 bases, there was a span of 19 bases.

V gene TRBV29-1 combines with J gene TRBJ2-1, with 9 bases fitting TRBD2. The germline V gene encodes CDR1 SQVTM and CDR2 ANQGSEA. The CDR3 is 15 residues long. V dropped 6 bases and J dropped 10; count of bases not matched to a gene: 16. The CDR3 nucleotides read TGCAGCGTACGAACAGGCCCCGTGCGGGGGGGGGAGCAGTTCTTC. It yields the protein CSVRTGPVRGGEQFF.

The chain recombines TRBV5-4 with TRBJ2-7, with TRBD1 matching over 8 bases. The CDR3 contains 13 residues. Germline lookup yields CDR1 SGHNT and CDR2 YYREEE (reference sequence). The V segment lost 4 bases and the J segment 5 bases; nucleotides outside the gene matches: 5. CDR3 bases: TGTGCCAGCAGCCGTCGACAGGGGAACGAGCAGTACTTC. The encoded protein is CASSRRQGNEQYF.

This clone appeared a few times. This chain links TRBV28 with TRBJ2-3; TRBD2 agrees at 9 bases. The CDR3 contains 16 residues. Trimming removed 8 bases from V and 2 bases from J; junction bases left unmatched: 11. The germline CDR1 and CDR2 sequences are MDHEN and SYDVKM. In DNA form, the CDR3 reads TGTGCCAGCTCGGGACTAGCCGTTATGGTCACAGATACGCAGTATTTT. Protein sequence: CASSGLAVMVTDTQYF.

The V call is TRBV10-2, the J call TRBJ2-6, with a possible D match to TRBD1 (5 bases). V lost 4 bases, J lost 1 base, and 14 bases lay in between. CDR3 length equals 17 residues. Germline V gene sequence: CDR1 WSHSY, CDR2 SAAADI. CDR3 DNA sequence: TGCGCCAGCAGTGTTCAGGGTGTGGGTTCTGGGGCCAACGTCCTGACTTTC. Translation gives CASSVQGVGSGANVLTF.

This chain uses TRBV7-6 with TRBJ2-7; TRBD2 matches at 8 bases. CDR3 size: 16 residues. Germline CDR1 SGHVS, CDR2 FNYEAQ. Unmatched junction bases numbered 4, after V lost 0 bases and J lost 0 bases. As DNA, the CDR3 is TGTGCCAGCAGCTTAGCGACTAGCGCGAGCTCCTACGAGCAGTACTTC. It is translated as CASSLATSASSYEQYF. The full variable domain, with the rest looked up from reference TRBV7-6 and TRBJ2-7, is GAGVSQSPRYKVTKRGQDVALRCDPISGHVSLYWYRQALGQGPEFLTYFNYEAQQDKSGLPNDRFSAERPEGSISTLTIQRTEQRDSAMYRCASSLATSASSYEQYFGPGTRLTVT.

The table lists this clone with a count of one. The genes are TRBV4-1 and TRBJ2-7, with TRBD2 matching over 10 bases. CDR3 length: 14 amino acids. Germline CDR1 is MGHRA and CDR2 is YSYEKL. The V gene end was trimmed by 2 bases and the J gene end by 5 bases; junction bases not matched to a gene: 3. CDR3 bases: TGCGCCAGCAGCCAACTAGCGGGAGACCACGAGCAGTACTTC. Its protein product is CASSQLAGDHEQYF.

The chain links TRBV5-1 to TRBJ2-1; unclear D gene. The CDR3 has 14 amino acids. Trimming took 0 bases from V and 2 from J, leaving 6 bases between them. Germline values: CDR1 SGHRS, CDR2 YFSETQ. The chain's CDR3 is CASSLGETYNEQFF. The DNA of the CDR3 is TGCGCCAGCAGCTTGGGAGAAACCTACAATGAGCAGTTCTTC.

This chain connects TRBV10-2 to TRBJ2-1; no clear D. The germline gives CDR1 WSHSY, CDR2 SAAADI. The CDR3 sequence is 14 residues long. V was pared by 5 bases and J by 3 bases, with 11 bases between. CDR3 residues: CASSNLKNYNEQFF. The CDR3 coding sequence is TGCGCCAGCAGTAACCTTAAGAACTACAATGAGCAGTTCTTC.

The chain links TRBV5-5 to TRBJ2-1; 8 positions match TRBD2. Germline V gene data show CDR1 as SGHKS and CDR2 as YYEKEE (reference sequence). This CDR3 spans 14 amino acids. Losses at the gene ends were 4 bases for V and 6 bases for J; bases not matched to a gene: 6. CDR3 amino acids: CASSPWTSPNEQFF. The CDR3 DNA reads TGTGCCAGCAGCCCCTGGACTAGCCCCAATGAGCAGTTCTTC. The full variable domain, its missing parts supplied by reference TRBV5-5 and TRBJ2-1, is DAGVTQSPTHLIKTRGQQVTLRCSPISGHKSVSWYQQVLGQGPQFIFQYYEKEERGRGNFPDRFSARQFPNYSSELNVNALLLGDSALYLCASSPWTSPNEQFFGPGTRLTVL.

The rearrangement uses TRBV28 and TRBJ2-5; no clear D. V lost 4 bases and J 0 bases, leaving 12 bases between the germline ends. The germline gives CDR1 MDHEN, CDR2 SYDVKM. This CDR3 is 15 amino acids long. CDR3 in DNA: TGTGCCAGCAGTTCCGTCGACCGAGACCAAGAGACCCAGTACTTC. This translates into CASSSVDRDQETQYF. The entire variable domain, with the rest obtained from reference TRBV28 and TRBJ2-5, is as follows: DVKVTQSSRYLVKRTGEKVFLECVQDMDHENMFWYRQDPGLGLRLIYFSYDVKMKEKGDIPEGYSVSREKKERFSLILESASTNQTSMYLCASSSVDRDQETQYFGPGTRLLVL.

This clone was recorded once. The chain joins TRBV13 to TRBJ2-3, with D possibly TRBD1 on 7 matching bases. CDR1 is PRHDT, CDR2 FYEKMQ, per germline (reference sequence). V lost 5 bases to trimming and J lost 3 bases, with 18 bases between them. CDR3 length: 16 residues. The CDR3 nucleotides are TGTGCCAGCAGCCCCCCGGGCAGGGGGAGGACAGATACGCAGTATTTT. Translation gives CASSPPGRGRTDTQYF.

The gene calls are TRBV6-5 and TRBJ2-1; tentative D call: TRBD1 (6 bases). This CDR3 spans 13 amino acids. Trimming left V 6 bases short and J 8 bases short, with 14 bases between. Germline-derived CDR1 and CDR2 are MNHEY and SVGAGI. The CDR3 loop reads CASRQGWLDEQFF. CDR3 nucleotides: TGTGCCAGCAGACAGGGATGGCTGGATGAGCAGTTCTTC.

The rearrangement links TRBV28 to TRBJ1-2, with TRBD1 as a possible D gene (5 bases). Deletions cut 3 bases from V and 4 bases from J, with 12 bases between. The CDR3 covers 14 residues. Germline assignment: CDR1 MDHEN and CDR2 SYDVKM. CDR3 residues: CASSFGGNSYGYTF. The DNA for the CDR3 is TGTGCCAGCAGTTTCGGGGGAAACTCCTATGGCTACACCTTC.

This sequence joins TRBV9 and TRBJ2-7; D possibly matches TRBD1 or TRBD2 (5 bases each). Trimming stripped 4 bases from V and 2 bases from J, with 16 bases between. The CDR3 totals 15 residues. Germline V lookup: CDR1 SGDLS, CDR2 YYNGEE. CDR3 amino acids: CASSPGTRGTYEQYF. Here the CDR3 DNA reads TGTGCCAGCAGCCCCGGGACCAGAGGGACCTACGAGCAGTACTTC.

The genes are TRBV5-4 and TRBJ2-7, with a tentative D call TRBD2 (6 bases). Trimming shortened V by 1 base and J by 2 bases, and 7 bases separated the two germline ends. CDR1 SGHNT and CDR2 YYREEE come from the germline V gene (reference sequence). The CDR3 loop spans 13 amino acids. The CDR3: CASSLWGAYEQYF. CDR3 sequence (DNA): TGTGCCAGCAGCTTGTGGGGGGCCTACGAGCAGTACTTC.

CDR3 residues: CASSLRLVANTEAFF. The CDR3 nucleotides are TGTGCCAGCAGTTTGCGGCTGGTAGCTAACACTGAAGCTTTCTTT. The rearrangement joins TRBV28 to TRBJ1-1; D call uncertain. The V gene's germline CDR1 is MDHEN and CDR2 SYDVKM. Trimming left V 3 bases short and J 2 bases short, with 13 bases between. This CDR3 is 15 amino acids long.

The gene calls are TRBV9 and TRBJ2-6, with D uncertain. The CDR3 runs to 14 residues. The germline V and J ends were trimmed by 3 bases and 8 bases, with 12 bases remaining between them. CDR1 is SGDLS, CDR2 YYNGEE, per germline. The CDR3 loop reads CASSAPTATNVLTF. CDR3 DNA sequence: TGTGCCAGCAGCGCCCCCACCGCGACCAACGTCCTGACTTTC.

The rearrangement uses TRBV6-1 and TRBJ2-3; 10 positions agree with TRBD2. V lost 6 bases to trimming and J lost 0 bases; unmatched junction nucleotides: 3. Germline V gene data show CDR1 as MNHNS and CDR2 as SASEGT. The CDR3 extends over 15 amino acids. The CDR3 reads CASRRAGGSTDTQYF. CDR3 DNA: TGTGCCAGCAGGCGAGCGGGGGGGAGCACAGATACGCAGTATTTT.